The present T cell receptor (beta chain) was sequenced within a study of blood T cell repertoires in COVID-19. Study summary: Material from acute and convalescent COVID-19 was sourced from the United States, Italy and Spain. In each case, the material was cDNA or gDNA derived from T cells, B-cell-depleted T cells, or PBMCs.

In the original processing: Amplified reference gene primers provided the basis for estimating nucleated cell counts. Data came from immunoSEQ multiplex PCR; TCRdb stores just in-frame clones and leaves some out. The V and J calls and clone size come from that table; D and trimming were worked out from the DNA. Of over 45,000 clones in the sample, around 70% are singletons; the top ten hold less than 20%. V shed 7 bases and J 2 bases; nucleotides not matched to a gene: 13. The CDR3 totals 17 residues. The V gene's germline CDR1 is LNHDA and CDR2 SQIVND (reference sequence). The chain couples TRBV19 to TRBJ1-2; TRBD1 matches at 10 bases. The receptor comes from a woman aged 50 to 60 with active or convalescent COVID-19. Material: peripheral blood. CDR3 amino acids: CASTPGRGQGINYGYTF. For the CDR3, the DNA is TGTGCCAGTACCCCAGGGAGGGGACAGGGGATCAACTATGGCTACACCTTC.